Listed here is a single TCR beta chain. Its antigen is as yet unknown. This specimen belongs to a study of Ad26.COV2.S vaccination and SARS-CoV-2 variants. Study results and limitations: Substantial response breadth was reportedly seen for spike-specific CD8+ and CD4+ T cells after vaccination. Recipients given vaccine exceeded placebo recipients in spike-specific TCR breadth. Non-spike TCR breadth did not differ much between vaccine and placebo recipients.

The repertoire was sequenced with immunoSEQ multiplex PCR; TCRdb's copy has only in-frame clones and lacks some. The profile covers about 100,000 clones, with around 80% appearing a single time and around a sixth taken by the ten largest. Looked up from germline, CDR1 is SGHTA and CDR2 is FQGTGA. The CDR3 extends over 13 amino acids. Trimming removed 0 bases from V and 14 bases from J; junction bases left unmatched: 6. The clonotype comes from a human donor who had recovered from COVID-19. J is TRBJ2-1 and V is TRBV7-3; 8 bases align to TRBD1. This material consisted of peripheral blood, taken after recovery from COVID-19. In DNA form, the CDR3 reads TGTGCCAGCAGCTTAACGACTCAGGGGGCGAAGTTCTTC. This sequence encodes CASSLTTQGAKFF.